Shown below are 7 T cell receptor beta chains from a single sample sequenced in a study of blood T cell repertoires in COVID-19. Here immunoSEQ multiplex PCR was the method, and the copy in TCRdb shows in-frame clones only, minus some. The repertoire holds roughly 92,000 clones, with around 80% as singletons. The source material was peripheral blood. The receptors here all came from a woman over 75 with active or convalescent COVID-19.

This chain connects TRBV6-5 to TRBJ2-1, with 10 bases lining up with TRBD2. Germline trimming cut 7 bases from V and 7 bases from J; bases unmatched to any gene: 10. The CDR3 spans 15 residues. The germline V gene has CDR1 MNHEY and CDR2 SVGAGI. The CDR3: CASNTLAGVANEQFF. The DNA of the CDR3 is TGTGCCAGCAACACCCTAGCGGGAGTGGCAAATGAGCAGTTCTTC.

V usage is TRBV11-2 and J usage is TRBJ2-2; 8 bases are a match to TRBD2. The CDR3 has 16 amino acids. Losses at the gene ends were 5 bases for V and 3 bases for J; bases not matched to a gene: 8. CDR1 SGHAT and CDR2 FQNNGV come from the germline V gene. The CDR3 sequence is CASSPEASGYTGELFF. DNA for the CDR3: TGTGCCAGCAGCCCAGAGGCTAGCGGGTACACCGGGGAGCTGTTTTTT.

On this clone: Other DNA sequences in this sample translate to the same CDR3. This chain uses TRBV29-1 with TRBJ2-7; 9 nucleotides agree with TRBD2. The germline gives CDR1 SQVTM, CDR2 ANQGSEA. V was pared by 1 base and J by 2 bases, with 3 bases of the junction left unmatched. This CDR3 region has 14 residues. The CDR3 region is CSVEGLAGPYEQYF. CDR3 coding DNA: TGCAGCGTTGAAGGGCTAGCGGGACCCTACGAGCAGTACTTC.

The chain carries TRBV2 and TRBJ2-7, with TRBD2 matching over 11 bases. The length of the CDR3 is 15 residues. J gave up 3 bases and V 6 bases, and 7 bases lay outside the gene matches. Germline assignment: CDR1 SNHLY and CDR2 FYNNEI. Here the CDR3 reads CASRGRLAGFYEQYF. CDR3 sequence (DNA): TGTGCCAGCAGGGGTAGACTAGCGGGGTTCTACGAGCAGTACTTC.

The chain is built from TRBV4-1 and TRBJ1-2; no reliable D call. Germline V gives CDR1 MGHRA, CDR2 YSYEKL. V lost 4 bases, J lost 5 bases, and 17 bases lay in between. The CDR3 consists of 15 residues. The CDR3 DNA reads TGCGCCAGCAGCCCCCCCCGGGAGGGAAATTATGGCTACACCTTC. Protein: CASSPPREGNYGYTF.

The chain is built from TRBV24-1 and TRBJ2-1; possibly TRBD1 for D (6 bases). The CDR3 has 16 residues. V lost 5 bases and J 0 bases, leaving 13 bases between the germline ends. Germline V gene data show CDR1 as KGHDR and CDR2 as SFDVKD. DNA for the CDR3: TGTGCCACCAGTGCCTCGGGGACAAGCTCCTACAATGAGCAGTTCTTC. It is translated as CATSASGTSSYNEQFF.

Here the CDR3 DNA reads TGTGCCAGCAGCCTGTCGACAGGGCCGATCGACATTCAGTACTTC. Protein product: CASSLSTGPIDIQYF. The rearrangement links TRBV7-2 to TRBJ2-4; 7 positions match TRBD1. After removal of 5 bases from V and 8 bases from J, the junction contained 12 bases not matched to a gene. The CDR3 spans 15 residues. Germline values: CDR1 SGHTA, CDR2 FQGNSA.